Included here is one TCR beta chain sequence, with context. No cognate antigen has been identified for it. The input lacks base qualities; no much larger clone sits a single base away. This sample stems from a study of blood T cells in healthy people across ages (dated by TCRdb to the mid-2010s). A note on the overall study: In model experiments, roughly one uniquely barcoded TCR beta cDNA molecule per two T cells was captured by template switching. Using deep sequencing normalized with unique cDNA molecular identifiers, the study measured how TCR beta repertoire diversity changes with age. To avoid experimental bias, donors of different ages were distributed randomly across sequencing lanes. The donors were divided into four age groups: young (average about 16 years), middle-aged (over 35), aged (about 62) and long-lived (82). For two donors (one aged 18 to 29 and one aged 80 or older), the study analyzed two additional independent replicas of 1 million unique cDNA reads from the same blood draw. Study-wide conclusions, independent of this receptor: Since profiling was done on bulk unsorted PBMCs, naive and antigen-experienced compartments could not be conclusively compared. Total diversity estimates from one million sequenced T cells were considered lower bounds and underestimates. Because donor CMV infection status was unknown, age-related changes in expanded clonotypes were potentially confounded. The long-lived group showed more naive CD4+ T cells, fewer expanded clones and increased TCR diversity than the aged group, suggesting age selection. As age increased, observed TCR beta diversity per million T cells dropped in a roughly linear way, and a significant reduction was already evident by age around 41. A strong correlation was found between observed TCR beta diversity and the percentage of naive T cells measured by flow cytometry.

Donors were a few dozen systemically healthy Caucasian individuals from Russia aged roughly 6 to 95 years. Approximately 9.7 milliliters of peripheral blood were drawn from each donor into EDTA-treated Vacutainer tubes. Ficoll-Paque density-gradient centrifugation was used to isolate PBMCs, with at least 7 million per sample. Trizol reagent was used to extract total RNA from the PBMCs, yielding at least 5.5 micrograms per sample. Naive CD45RAhigh/CD27high T cell percentages were measured by flow cytometry on a PBMC aliquot from every donor. Trimming accounts for 1 base at V and 3 bases at J, while the number of junction bases matched to no gene is 4. The CDR1 and CDR2 encoded by the germline V gene are LGHNA and YSLEER. The CDR3 runs 16 amino acids, cysteine and phenylalanine included. The DNA shown is the 48-base CDR3, in frame from base 1. Library preparation used 5' RACE. TCRdb shows the sequencer as Illumina HiSeq 2500. A second PCR of about 6 to 12 cycles was run with a J-beta primer mix and a sample-barcoded 5' primer. A unique molecular identifier was introduced onto each TCR beta cDNA molecule by a template-switch 5' adaptor carrying 12 random nucleotides. At least 2.5 million CDR3-containing paired-end reads were obtained from each sample. First-strand cDNA was synthesized from all RNA with the Mint cDNA synthesis kit, primed by a TRBC-specific oligonucleotide. Following uracil-DNA glycosylase treatment, a first 18-cycle PCR with universal primers M1SS and BC2_uni_R was performed on all cDNA. In the original analysis: Normalization of each sample was performed by random selection of 1 million high-quality reads, each carrying a distinct molecular identifier. Reads sharing molecular identifiers were discarded rather than binned into consensus sequences. MiTCR, set to a Q25 quality threshold and the strictest error-elimination algorithm, was used for CDR3 identification, clonotype clustering and error correction. A nonparametric unseen species model with Euler transformation was used to estimate a lower bound on total TCR beta diversity. The public reads were quality trimmed at Q25 with fastp and then assembled into clones with MiXCR by TCRdb, keeping productive beta chains. For every CDR3 protein sequence, its rows merge into one entry that carries the most common genes and DNA. Here the V and J calls rest on TCRdb's processing, not on the authors' analysis. The table for this sample lists about 680,000 distinct CDR3 sequences; 49% of them were counted only once. Of the sample, around a third is held by the ten largest clones.

The specimen was blood. This TCR derives from a woman aged 55-70 years in good health. The rearranged segments are TRBV4-3 and TRBJ2-3, with 10 junctional bases fitting TRBD2. Read as DNA, the sequence is TGCGCCAGCAGCCAAGGAGGTAGCGGGAGGACAGATACGCAGTATTTT. It codes for CASSQGGSGRTDTQYF.